This T cell receptor (beta chain) was profiled in a study of response to subunit inactivated influenza vaccine. Study-wide findings and caveats: After each seasonal influenza vaccination, few new T cells are recruited, the authors suggested.

This CDR3 contains 17 residues. V trimming: 3 bases; J trimming: 3 bases; junction bases outside the gene matches: 6. The germline gives CDR1 SEHNR, CDR2 FQNEAQ (reference sequence). A word on this clonotype: Its antigen is still unknown.

TCRdb fed the RT-PCR reads into MiXCR, producing one record per CDR3 protein. Among about 170,000 distinct CDR3 sequences listed, 9.5% to 15% were seen once. These sequences were also reported in another study, on T cells expressing NK-cell markers. From that study: Libraries used 5'RACE template switching adding universal primer site and UMIs. Cells sorted as CD3+CD56+NKG2C+, CD3+CD56+NKG2C- and CD3+CD56-NKG2C+ T cells supplied the TCR beta repertoires. The share of CD8+ T cells held by dominant NKG2C+ clonotypes was about 1.0-7.5% in over 5 donors. Expanded clones of NKG2C+ T cells had an unclear HCMV specificity.

The J gene is TRBJ2-3, the V gene TRBV7-9; 13 bases line up with TRBD2. The sample here was CD8+ T cells sorted from PBMCs, taken about 11 days after vaccination. The TCR sequence derives from a man over 45 who received an inactivated influenza vaccine. CDR3 protein: CASSFGTSGKGTDTQYF. The CDR3 coding sequence is TGTGCCAGCAGCTTTGGGACTAGCGGGAAGGGGACAGATACGCAGTATTTT.